The present entry profiles one TCR beta chain with its context. Only in-frame clones appear in the TCRdb table, and some are missing; sequencing was by immunoSEQ multiplex PCR. The table records roughly 70,000 clones, 75% to 90% of them present only once. Trimming removed 5 bases from V and 2 bases from J, with 13 bases in between. CDR3 length: 14 amino acids. Germline V gene data show CDR1 as SGHAT and CDR2 as FQNNGV. This specimen comes from a study of control samples from healthy donors and cancer patients. The source is a man aged 50 to 60 in good health. The gene calls are TRBV11-2 and TRBJ2-7; D may be TRBD1 (5 bases). The specimen was blood. The CDR3 bases are TGTGCCAGCAGCCCCTGGGCAGGGACCTACGAGCAGTACTTC. Translated: CASSPWAGTYEQYF.